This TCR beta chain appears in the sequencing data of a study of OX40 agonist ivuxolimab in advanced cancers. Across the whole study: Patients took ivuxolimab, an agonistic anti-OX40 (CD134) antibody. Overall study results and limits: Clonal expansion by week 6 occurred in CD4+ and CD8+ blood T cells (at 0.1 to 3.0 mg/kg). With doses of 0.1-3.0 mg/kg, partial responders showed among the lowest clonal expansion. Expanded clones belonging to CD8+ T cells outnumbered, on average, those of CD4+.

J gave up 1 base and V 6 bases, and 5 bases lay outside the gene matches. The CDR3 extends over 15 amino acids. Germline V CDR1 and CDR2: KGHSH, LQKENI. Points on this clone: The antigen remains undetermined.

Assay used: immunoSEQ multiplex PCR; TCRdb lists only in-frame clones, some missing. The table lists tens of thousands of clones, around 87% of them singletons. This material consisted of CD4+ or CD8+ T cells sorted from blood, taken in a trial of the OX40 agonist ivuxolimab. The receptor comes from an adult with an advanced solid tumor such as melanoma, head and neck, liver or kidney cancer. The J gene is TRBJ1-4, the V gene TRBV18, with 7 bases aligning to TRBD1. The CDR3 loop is CASSDRSGTNEKLFF. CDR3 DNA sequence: TGTGCCAGCTCGGACAGGAGTGGAACTAATGAAAAACTGTTTTTT.